The TCR beta chain described here comes from a study of T cell responses to AZD1222 COVID-19 vaccine. Second-dose timings of about 4 or about 12 weeks were pooled. Assay: immunoSEQ multiplex PCR; the TCRdb copy retains only in-frame clones and omits some. The data hold about 94,000 clones, with 85% observed a single time. The clonotype was recovered from an adult who received the AZD1222 COVID-19 vaccine. Sample: peripheral blood, taken 28 days after the second AZD1222 dose.

Here the CDR3 DNA reads TGCGCCAGCAATCCACTCGGGGGTCCCACCGGGGAGCTGTTTTTT. Its protein is CASNPLGGPTGELFF. The chain recombines TRBV5-1 with TRBJ2-2; a weak D match, TRBD2 (6 bases). From germline, CDR1 is SGHRS and CDR2 YFSETQ. This CDR3 has 15 residues. Trimming pared 6 bases from V and 4 bases from J, leaving 16 bases between.